Detailed here is one TCR beta chain. Germline V CDR1 and CDR2: SEHNR, FQNEAQ (reference sequence). This CDR3 region has 12 residues. V lost 2 bases and J 6 bases, leaving 7 bases between the germline ends. The sample comes from a study of blood T cell repertoires in COVID-19. Overall study: Samples representing acute and convalescent COVID-19 were sourced from the United States, Italy and Spain. Nucleic acid was either cDNA or gDNA, and it came from T cells, B-cell-depleted T cells, or PBMCs.

The authors' processing: It was from reference gene primer amplification that nucleated cell counts were estimated. The assay was immunoSEQ multiplex PCR, and TCRdb's table has in-frame clones only and misses some. V and J calls and clone size are those listed in that table; D and trimming were worked out from the DNA. The sample lists approximately 240,000 clones, roughly four fifths occurring once. Sequences were obtained from peripheral blood. The genes are TRBV7-9 and TRBJ1-2; D perhaps matches TRBD1 (5 bases). The clonotype originates from an older woman with acute or convalescent COVID-19. This CDR3 reads CASSLRGNGYTF. In DNA, the CDR3 is TGTGCCAGCAGCTTAAGGGGAAATGGCTACACCTTC.